The 18 T cell receptor beta chains presented below share a single source sample, sequenced in a study of cytomegalovirus exposure and HLA in healthy donors. In the PCR, 60 Vbeta and 13 Jbeta primers were used. Libraries were prepared by immunoSEQ multiplex PCR; TCRdb keeps only in-frame clonotypes and omits some of them. Of 90,000 to 130,000 clones listed, approximately 86% are singletons. The sequencing input was PBMCs. All receptors derive from a man in his forties in good health and CMV-seronegative.

The chain combines TRBV6-1 with TRBJ2-7; D ambiguous. Trimming took off 4 bases at V and 2 bases at J, with 3 bases between the two ends. In germline, CDR1 is MNHNS, CDR2 SASEGT. The CDR3 consists of 11 residues. CDR3 amino acids: CASSGPYEQYF. CDR3 coding DNA: TGTGCCAGCAGTGGGCCCTACGAGCAGTACTTC.

J is TRBJ2-7 and V is TRBV5-1; 10 bases agree with TRBD2. This CDR3 has 16 amino acids. The germline V gene has CDR1 SGHRS and CDR2 YFSETQ. The junction had 6 bases not matched to a gene; V was cut back by 0 bases and J by 3 bases. The chain's CDR3 is CASSLGAGGHLYEQYF. The DNA of the CDR3 is TGCGCCAGCAGCTTGGGAGCGGGGGGGCATCTCTACGAGCAGTACTTC. The variable domain in full, completed from reference TRBV5-1 and TRBJ2-7, reads KAGVTQTPRYLIKTRGQQVTLSCSPISGHRSVSWYQQTPGQGLQFLFEYFSETQRNKGNFPGRFSGRQFSNSRSEMNVSTLELGDSALYLCASSLGAGGHLYEQYFGPGTRLTVT.

V is TRBV25-1 and J is TRBJ2-3; 8 bases align to TRBD1. CDR3 length: 16 residues. The trim removed 0 bases at V and 4 bases at J, leaving 6 bases unmatched. Looked up from germline, CDR1 is MGHDK and CDR2 is SYGVNS. DNA of the CDR3: TGTGCCAGCAGTGAATATCAGGGGGCGCCCGCAGATACGCAGTATTTT. This encodes CASSEYQGAPADTQYF.

The V gene is TRBV5-1, the J gene TRBJ2-7, with TRBD1 matching 8 bases. The germline CDR1 and CDR2 sequences are SGHRS and YFSETQ. V shed 3 bases and J 5 bases; nucleotides not matched to a gene: 4. The CDR3 has 13 amino acids. The CDR3 coding sequence is TGCGCCAGCAGCTCCTCGACAGGGGACGAGCAGTACTTC. Amino acids: CASSSSTGDEQYF. The full variable domain, rest sourced from reference TRBV5-1 and TRBJ2-7, is KAGVTQTPRYLIKTRGQQVTLSCSPISGHRSVSWYQQTPGQGLQFLFEYFSETQRNKGNFPGRFSGRQFSNSRSEMNVSTLELGDSALYLCASSSSTGDEQYFGPGTRLTVT.

The J gene is TRBJ1-2, the V gene TRBV5-1; 7 nucleotides line up with TRBD1. Germline V lookup: CDR1 SGHRS, CDR2 YFSETQ. The CDR3 consists of 15 residues. V trimming: 3 bases; J trimming: 4 bases; junction bases outside the gene matches: 9. The CDR3 reads CASSYQTGVGYGYTF. The CDR3 nucleotides are TGCGCCAGCAGCTACCAAACAGGGGTTGGCTATGGCTACACCTTC.

V gene TRBV27 combines with J gene TRBJ2-7, with a tentative D call TRBD2 (5 bases). This CDR3 comprises 15 residues. CDR1 and CDR2 (germline): MNHEY, SMNVEV (reference sequence). V lost 4 bases, J lost 2 bases, and 15 bases lay in between. The CDR3 spells CASSSPGSSTYEQYF. CDR3 in DNA: TGTGCCAGCAGTTCTCCGGGATCATCCACCTACGAGCAGTACTTC.

The chain has TRBV2 and TRBJ2-4; 10 bases fit TRBD1. Germline V gene lookup returns CDR1 SNHLY and CDR2 FYNNEI. The J segment lost 8 bases and the V segment lost 6 bases, leaving 7 bases of the junction unmatched. CDR3 length: 14 amino acids. This CDR3 reads CASSLGTGVDIQYF. Here the CDR3 DNA reads TGTGCCAGCAGCCTGGGGACAGGGGTGGACATTCAGTACTTC.

This clone turned up a few times. V gene TRBV4-1 combines with J gene TRBJ2-7; a weak D match, TRBD2 (5 bases). Trimming shortened V by 0 bases and J by 2 bases, and 14 bases separated the two germline ends. The CDR3 contains 16 residues. Germline V gives CDR1 MGHRA, CDR2 YSYEKL. The CDR3 spells CASSQESRTRAYEQYF. The CDR3 nucleotides are TGCGCCAGCAGCCAAGAAAGCCGGACTCGAGCCTACGAGCAGTACTTC.

This clone came up a few times. V and J are TRBV4-3 and TRBJ2-3; 7 bases align to TRBD2. J lost 6 bases, V lost 0 bases, and 9 bases had no gene match. CDR3 length equals 16 residues. Germline CDR1 and CDR2: LGHNA and YSLEER. CDR3 residues: CASSQETSLRGDTQYF. The CDR3, as DNA: TGCGCCAGCAGCCAAGAGACTAGCCTTCGAGGGGATACGCAGTATTTT.

This clone is a singleton in its sample. V and J are TRBV9 and TRBJ2-7, with 7 bases lining up with TRBD2. CDR1 and CDR2 from the germline V gene are SGDLS and YYNGEE. V shed 4 bases and J 5 bases; nucleotides not matched to a gene: 12. CDR3 length equals 15 residues. The CDR3 region is CASSSRLASRHEQYF. DNA of the CDR3: TGTGCCAGCAGCTCCCGACTAGCTTCACGCCACGAGCAGTACTTC. The full variable domain, rest sourced from reference TRBV9 and TRBJ2-7, is DSGVTQTPKHLITATGQRVTLRCSPRSGDLSVYWYQQSLDQGLQFLIQYYNGEERAKGNILERFSAQQFPDLHSELNLSSLELGDSALYFCASSSRLASRHEQYFGPGTRLTVT.

This sequence joins TRBV4-3 and TRBJ1-5; possible D gene TRBD1, 6 bases. This CDR3 region has 14 residues. With 4 bases removed from V and 7 bases from J, the gap between germline ends came to 14 bases. Germline V gene lookup returns CDR1 LGHNA and CDR2 YSLEER. The CDR3 DNA sequence: TGCGCCAGCAGCCTACAAGCAGGGGCGCAGCCCCAGCATTTT. Encoded protein: CASSLQAGAQPQHF.

The table lists this clone with a few counts. The chain employs TRBV7-2 and TRBJ2-1; the D is unclear. Trimming took off 5 bases at V and 0 bases at J, with 11 bases between the two ends. Germline CDR1 and CDR2: SGHTA and FQGNSA. The CDR3 length is 15 residues. CDR3 DNA sequence: TGTGCCAGCAGCACAGACGTGAGCTCCTACAATGAGCAGTTCTTC. Amino acid sequence: CASSTDVSSYNEQFF.

V and J are TRBV5-6 and TRBJ2-5, with D possibly TRBD2 on 5 matching bases. Germline CDR1 reads SGHDT; CDR2 reads YYEEEE. The CDR3 has 13 residues. Trimming stripped 4 bases from V and 2 bases from J, with 9 bases between. CDR3 amino acids: CASSEGRQETQYF. CDR3 DNA sequence: TGTGCCAGCAGCGAGGGAAGGCAAGAGACCCAGTACTTC.

In its sample, this clone was seen a few times. This sequence joins TRBV5-1 and TRBJ1-2; D might be TRBD1 (6 bases). Trimming took off 4 bases at V and 0 bases at J, with 13 bases between the two ends. The CDR3 consists of 15 residues. The V gene's germline CDR1 is SGHRS and CDR2 YFSETQ. The CDR3 coding sequence is TGCGCCAGCAGCAGAGGGGGAGATGCTAACTATGGCTACACCTTC. Residues: CASSRGGDANYGYTF.

V gene TRBV5-1 combines with J gene TRBJ1-4; 7 nucleotides align to TRBD1. In germline, CDR1 is SGHRS, CDR2 YFSETQ. V lost 0 bases, J lost 7 bases, and 6 bases stayed unmatched. The CDR3 loop spans 15 amino acids. The CDR3 protein is CASSLEGGRGEKLFF. CDR3 bases: TGCGCCAGCAGCTTGGAAGGGGGCAGAGGTGAAAAACTGTTTTTT.

The chain joins TRBV7-2 to TRBJ1-5; no definite D call. Trimming took off 4 bases at V and 2 bases at J, with 15 bases between the two ends. Germline V gene data show CDR1 as SGHTA and CDR2 as FQGNSA. This CDR3 contains 16 residues. The CDR3 region has the DNA TGTGCCAGCAGCTCCGTTTCGTTGTCCGGCAATCAGCCCCAGCATTTT. Residues: CASSSVSLSGNQPQHF.

This clone was counted between two and nine times. The chain joins TRBV5-6 to TRBJ2-1, with D possibly TRBD2 on 5 matching bases. Trimming cost V 3 bases and J 6 bases, with 13 bases left between them. The CDR3 totals 14 residues. CDR1 and CDR2 from the germline V gene are SGHDT and YYEEEE. The CDR3 here is CASSSFGRGNEQFF. Written as DNA, the CDR3 is TGTGCCAGCAGCTCATTTGGGAGAGGCAATGAGCAGTTCTTC.

V gene TRBV7-9 combines with J gene TRBJ2-7; no definite D call. V lost 7 bases, J lost 4 bases, and 11 bases lay in between. Germline loops: CDR1 SEHNR, CDR2 FQNEAQ (reference sequence). The CDR3 spans 12 residues. The CDR3 nucleotides read TGTGCCAGCAACCGTAAGGAGTACGAGCAGTACTTC. Encoded protein: CASNRKEYEQYF.